The clone carrying this TCR beta chain appeared a few times. TCRdb re-analysed the RACE reads in MiXCR, keeping a single row per CDR3 protein. The sample includes tens of thousands of distinct CDR3 sequences, around 9% seen only once; the top ten take approximately 2.8%. The sample is drawn from a study of human T cells and chemical hapten exposure. The V gene end was trimmed by 3 bases and the J gene end by 4 bases; junction bases not matched to a gene: 9. CDR3 length equals 15 residues. CDR1 and CDR2 (germline): SQVTM, ANQGSEA. Described time point: healthy volunteer bleed at 2 weeks. Extraction of total RNA was performed on unfractionated whole blood.

The TCR originated in a female donor in good health. Some clones in this sample may be carry-over from other donors' samples. The chain joins TRBV29-1 to TRBJ2-3; 8 nucleotides line up with TRBD1. The sequencing sample was made of whole blood. CDR3 sequence reads: CSVDHRAGGADTQYF. The CDR3 coding sequence is TGCAGCGTTGATCATAGGGCAGGGGGCGCAGATACGCAGTATTTT.